This T cell receptor (beta chain) was obtained from a study of identical twins. The study's findings and limits: Sharing of beta out-of-frame sequences by twins showed a weaker excess. Monozygotic twins shared more out-of-frame TCR alpha than recombination models predicted.

With template switching, a universal primer site was added, and the cDNA carried unique molecular identifiers. TCRdb processed the 5' RACE reads anew with MiXCR; each CDR3 protein has one entry. Of around 1.7 million distinct CDR3 sequences listed, around 33% are singletons. Germline loops: CDR1 WSHSY, CDR2 SAAADI. V lost 0 bases and J lost 1, with 4 bases in between. The CDR3 covers 13 residues. This clonotype has more than one count but fewer than ten. Its antigen is undetermined. The clonotype originates from a newborn girl in good health. V gene TRBV10-2 combines with J gene TRBJ2-7; D is uncertain. Sequencing was performed on cord blood. This CDR3 reads CASSESASYEQYF. In nucleotides, the CDR3 is TGCGCCAGCAGTGAGTCGGCGTCCTACGAGCAGTACTTC.